These T cell receptor beta chains were read from a single sample in a study of beta chain features in type 1 diabetes. Clones were read by immunoSEQ multiplex PCR, and TCRdb kept only the in-frame ones, dropping some. In the table there are approximately 250,000 clones, around 15% of which are singletons. Source material: naive CD4+ T cells from blood. The source of these receptors is a man aged 30 to 45 with type 1 diabetes. Both conserved end residues are part of each CDR3. Clone size is not always given. Where it is, it says once, few, many or a class for expanded clones.

NA TRBV30 CAWSKTTRDGNEQFF
NA TRBV25-1 CASSGGSGTSGANVLTF
few TRBV7-9 CASSFNAKNIQYF
NA TRBV28 CASSPRTSGYNEQFF
few TRBV5-6 CASSSLAASYEQYF
NA TRBV25-1 CASSEYQGQPQHF
NA TRBV7-2 CASSLKGRWNYEQYF
NA TRBV7-9 CASSLGQGPSYEQYF
NA TRBV27 CASSPYGAVTQYF
NA TRBV27 CASSPWTYRDSNQPQHF
few TRBV7-9 CASSPGGTGESYGYTF
NA TRBV7-2 CASSPLSMGSNEQFF
NA TRBV7-6 CASSAASVASGEQYF
few TRBV27 CASSLGARPDTQYF
NA TRBV30 CAWSVRGDTQYF
NA TRBV15 CATSRGRQLRVGYEQYF
few TRBV27 CASSFSRARLPYEQYF
NA TRBV6-5 CASSYDLAGYQETQYF
few TRBV30 CAWSVAASSTDTQYF
NA TRBV5-1 CASSSGTGGEKLFF
NA TRBV28 CASSLTGELFF
NA TRBV23-1 CASSQCDSGEQYF
few TRBV7-9 CASSFYDRDNEQFF
NA TRBV5-1 CASSHDNRVRGYNEQFF
NA TRBV12-2 CASRFGVGNQPQHF
NA TRBV29-1 CSVLPGLAGIEQFF
NA TRBV29-1 CSLHRDRASDEQFF
few TRBV25-1 CASRSTTGLGETQYF
NA TRBV5-1 CASRESTDTQYF
NA TRBV9 CASSVDPQGANYGYTF
few TRBV27 CASRRTVNTEAFF
NA TRBV29-1 CSVRRSSFSYEQYF
few TRBV7-9 CASSLLGGAGYEQYF
few TRBV6-5 CASSYSSTGGPGYTF
NA TRBV7-3 CALPLGTNSYNEQFF
few TRBV18 CASSLDRASTDTQYF
NA TRBV2 CASSESRPSGRPPFF
NA TRBV6-4 CASSDSGRTDTQYF
NA TRBV9 CASARGMEETQYF
NA TRBV4-3 CASSQDPVTDTQYF
NA TRBV29-1 CSVGAGSEKLFF
few TRBV5-1 CASSLRGTNYGYTF
NA TRBV29-1 CSVDPNYPTGGEYGYTF
few TRBV4-2 CASSQDRDLGVGEQYF
NA TRBV7-9 CASSPRTGLGYEQYF
once TRBV28 CASSRGDRNTEAFF
once TRBV5-1 CASSLPGGADTQYF
few TRBV7-9 CASSLEVEPSNF